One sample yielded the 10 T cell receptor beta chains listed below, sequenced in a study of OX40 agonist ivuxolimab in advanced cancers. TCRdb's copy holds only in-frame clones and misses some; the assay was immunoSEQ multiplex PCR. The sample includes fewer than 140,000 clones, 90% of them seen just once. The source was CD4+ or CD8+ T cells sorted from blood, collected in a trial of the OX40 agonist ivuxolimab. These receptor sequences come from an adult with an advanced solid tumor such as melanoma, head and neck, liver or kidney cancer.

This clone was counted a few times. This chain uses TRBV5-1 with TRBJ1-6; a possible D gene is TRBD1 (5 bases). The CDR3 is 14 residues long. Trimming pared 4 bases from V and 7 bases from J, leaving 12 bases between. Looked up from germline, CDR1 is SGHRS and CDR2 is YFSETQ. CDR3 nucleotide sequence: TGCGCCAGCAGCATGGGGACGGTGAATTCACCCCTCCACTTT. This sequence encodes CASSMGTVNSPLHF.

The CDR3 sequence is CASSVTGGAGGPNEKLFF. DNA for the CDR3: TGTGCCAGCAGCGTGACGGGCGGGGCAGGGGGACCAAATGAAAAACTGTTTTTT. This chain uses TRBV9 with TRBJ1-4, with 7 nucleotides matching TRBD1. The CDR3 totals 18 residues. V lost 2 bases, J lost 5 bases, and 15 bases stayed unmatched. Germline V CDR1 and CDR2: SGDLS, YYNGEE.

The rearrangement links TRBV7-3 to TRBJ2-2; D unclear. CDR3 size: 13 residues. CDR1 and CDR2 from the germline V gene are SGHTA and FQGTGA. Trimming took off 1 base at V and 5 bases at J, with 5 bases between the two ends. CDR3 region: CASSLRDTGELFF. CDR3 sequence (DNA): TGTGCCAGCAGCTTAAGGGATACCGGGGAGCTGTTTTTT.

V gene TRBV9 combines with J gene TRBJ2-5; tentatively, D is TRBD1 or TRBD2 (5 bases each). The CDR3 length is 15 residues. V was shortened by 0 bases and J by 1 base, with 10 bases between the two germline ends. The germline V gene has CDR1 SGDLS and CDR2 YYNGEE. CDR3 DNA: TGTGCCAGCAGCGTAGTTGGGGGTCTCCAAGAGACCCAGTACTTC. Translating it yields CASSVVGGLQETQYF.

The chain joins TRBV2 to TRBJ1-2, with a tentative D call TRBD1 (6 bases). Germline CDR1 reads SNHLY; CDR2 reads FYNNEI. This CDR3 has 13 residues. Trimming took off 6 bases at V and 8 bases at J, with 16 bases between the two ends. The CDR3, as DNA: TGTGCCAGCAGAGAGGGGGGACTTTGGGGCTACACCTTC. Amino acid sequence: CASREGGLWGYTF. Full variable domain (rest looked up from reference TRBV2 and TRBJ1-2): EPEVTQTPSHQVTQMGQEVILRCVPISNHLYFYWYRQILGQKVEFLVSFYNNEISEKSEIFDDQFSVERPDGSNFTLKIRSTKLEDSAMYFCASREGGLWGYTFGSGTRLTVV.

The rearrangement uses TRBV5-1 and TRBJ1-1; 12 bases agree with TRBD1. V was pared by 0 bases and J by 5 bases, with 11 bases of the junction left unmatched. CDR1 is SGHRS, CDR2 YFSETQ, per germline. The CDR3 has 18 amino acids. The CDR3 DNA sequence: TGCGCCAGCAGCTTGGTATTCGAGGGACAGGGGGCGGGAACTGAAGCTTTCTTT. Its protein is CASSLVFEGQGAGTEAFF. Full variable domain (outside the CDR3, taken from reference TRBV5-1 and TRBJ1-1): KAGVTQTPRYLIKTRGQQVTLSCSPISGHRSVSWYQQTPGQGLQFLFEYFSETQRNKGNFPGRFSGRQFSNSRSEMNVSTLELGDSALYLCASSLVFEGQGAGTEAFFGQGTRLTVV.

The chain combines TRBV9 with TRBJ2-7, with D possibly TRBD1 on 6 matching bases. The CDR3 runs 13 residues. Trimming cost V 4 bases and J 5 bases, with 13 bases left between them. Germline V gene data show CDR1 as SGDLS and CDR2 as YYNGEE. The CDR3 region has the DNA TGTGCCAGCAGCTCGGAAGGGGGTCACGAGCAGTACTTC. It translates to CASSSEGGHEQYF.

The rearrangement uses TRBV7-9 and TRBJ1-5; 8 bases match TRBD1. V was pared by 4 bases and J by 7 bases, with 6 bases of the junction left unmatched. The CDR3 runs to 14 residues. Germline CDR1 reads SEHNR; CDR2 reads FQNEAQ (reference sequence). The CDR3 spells CASSSSQGGQPQHF. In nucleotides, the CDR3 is TGTGCCAGCAGCTCCTCACAGGGGGGCCAGCCCCAGCATTTT.

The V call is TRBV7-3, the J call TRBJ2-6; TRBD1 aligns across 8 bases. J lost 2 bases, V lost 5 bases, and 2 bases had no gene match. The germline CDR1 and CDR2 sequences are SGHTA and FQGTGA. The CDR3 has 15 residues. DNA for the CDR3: TGTGCCAGCAGCCTACAGGGGGCTGGGGCCAACGTCCTGACTTTC. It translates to CASSLQGAGANVLTF.

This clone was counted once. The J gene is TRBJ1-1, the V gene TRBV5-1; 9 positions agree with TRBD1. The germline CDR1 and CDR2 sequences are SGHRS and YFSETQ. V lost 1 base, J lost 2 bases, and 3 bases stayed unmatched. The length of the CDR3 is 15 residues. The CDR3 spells CASSLKTGGNTEAFF. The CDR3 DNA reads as TGCGCCAGCAGCTTGAAGACAGGGGGAAACACTGAAGCTTTCTTT. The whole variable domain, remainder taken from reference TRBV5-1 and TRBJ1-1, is KAGVTQTPRYLIKTRGQQVTLSCSPISGHRSVSWYQQTPGQGLQFLFEYFSETQRNKGNFPGRFSGRQFSNSRSEMNVSTLELGDSALYLCASSLKTGGNTEAFFGQGTRLTVV.